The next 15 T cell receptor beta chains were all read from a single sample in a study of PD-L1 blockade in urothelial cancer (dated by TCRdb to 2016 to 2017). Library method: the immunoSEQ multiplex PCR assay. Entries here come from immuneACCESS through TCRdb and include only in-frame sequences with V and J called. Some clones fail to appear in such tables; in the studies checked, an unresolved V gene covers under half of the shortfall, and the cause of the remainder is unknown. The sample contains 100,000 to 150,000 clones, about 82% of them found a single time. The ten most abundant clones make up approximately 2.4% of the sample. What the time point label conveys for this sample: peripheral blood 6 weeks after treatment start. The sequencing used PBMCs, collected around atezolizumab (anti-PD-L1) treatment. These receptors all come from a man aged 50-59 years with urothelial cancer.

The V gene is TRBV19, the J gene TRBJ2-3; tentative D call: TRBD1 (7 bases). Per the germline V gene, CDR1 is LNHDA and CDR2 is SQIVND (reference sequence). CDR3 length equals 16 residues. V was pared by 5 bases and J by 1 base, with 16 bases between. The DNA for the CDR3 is TGTGCCAGTAGTCCCAGACTCAGGGGGGGCACAGATACGCAGTATTTT. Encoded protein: CASSPRLRGGTDTQYF.

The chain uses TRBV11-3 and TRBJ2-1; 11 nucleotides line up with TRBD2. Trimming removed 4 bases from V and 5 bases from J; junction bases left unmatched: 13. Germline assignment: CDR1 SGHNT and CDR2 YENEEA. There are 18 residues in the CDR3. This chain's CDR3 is CASSSGTSGLLSDNEQFF. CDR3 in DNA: TGTGCCAGCAGCTCCGGGACTAGCGGACTTCTGTCGGACAATGAGCAGTTCTTC.

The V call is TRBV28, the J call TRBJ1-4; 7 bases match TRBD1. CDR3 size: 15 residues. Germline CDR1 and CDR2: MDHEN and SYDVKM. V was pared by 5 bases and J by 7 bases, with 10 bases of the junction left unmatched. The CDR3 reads CASSPSGQAGEKLFF. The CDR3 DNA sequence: TGTGCCAGCAGTCCTTCCGGACAGGCAGGTGAAAAACTGTTTTTT.

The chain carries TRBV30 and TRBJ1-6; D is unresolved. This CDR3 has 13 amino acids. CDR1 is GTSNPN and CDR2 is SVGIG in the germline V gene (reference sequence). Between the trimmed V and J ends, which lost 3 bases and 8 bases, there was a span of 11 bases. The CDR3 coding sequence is TGTGCCTGGAGCAGAGACCTAGATTCACCCCTCCACTTT. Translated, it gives CAWSRDLDSPLHF.

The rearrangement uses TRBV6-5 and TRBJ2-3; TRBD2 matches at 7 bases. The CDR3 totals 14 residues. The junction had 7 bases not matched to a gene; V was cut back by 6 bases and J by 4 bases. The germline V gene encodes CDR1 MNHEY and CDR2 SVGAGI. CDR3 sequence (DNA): TGTGCCAGCAGGGGAGGGTGGCGAGCAGATACGCAGTATTTT. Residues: CASRGGWRADTQYF.

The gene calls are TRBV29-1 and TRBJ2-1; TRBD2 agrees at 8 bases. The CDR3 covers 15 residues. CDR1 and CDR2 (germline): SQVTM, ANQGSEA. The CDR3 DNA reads TGCAACGAAGGCGGGAGGAAGATAACCTACAATGAGCAGTTCTTC. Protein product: CNEGGRKITYNEQFF.

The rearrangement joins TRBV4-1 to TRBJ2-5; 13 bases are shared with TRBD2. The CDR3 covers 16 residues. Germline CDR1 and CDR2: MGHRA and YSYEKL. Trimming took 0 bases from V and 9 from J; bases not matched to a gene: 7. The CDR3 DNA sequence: TGCGCCAGCAGCCAAGATCCGGGACTAGCGGGGTTACCCCAGTACTTC. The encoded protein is CASSQDPGLAGLPQYF.

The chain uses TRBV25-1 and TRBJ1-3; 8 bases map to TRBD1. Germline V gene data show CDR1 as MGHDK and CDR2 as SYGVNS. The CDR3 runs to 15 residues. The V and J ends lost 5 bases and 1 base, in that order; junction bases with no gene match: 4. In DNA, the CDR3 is TGTGCCAGCAGTATAGGACAGGGTTCTGGAAACACCATATATTTT. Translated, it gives CASSIGQGSGNTIYF.

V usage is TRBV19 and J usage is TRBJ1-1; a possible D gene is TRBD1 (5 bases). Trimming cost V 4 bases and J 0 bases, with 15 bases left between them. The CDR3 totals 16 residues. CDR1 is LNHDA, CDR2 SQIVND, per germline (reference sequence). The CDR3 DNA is TGTGCCAGTAGTAGGCCGCGTGGACAACTGAACACTGAAGCTTTCTTT. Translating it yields CASSRPRGQLNTEAFF.

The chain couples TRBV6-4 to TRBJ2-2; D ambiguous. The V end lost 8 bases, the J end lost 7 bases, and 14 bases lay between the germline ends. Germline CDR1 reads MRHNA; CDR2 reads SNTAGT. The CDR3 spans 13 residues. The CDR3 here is CASHLGFSGELFF. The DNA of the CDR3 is TGTGCCAGCCATCTCGGGTTTAGCGGGGAGCTGTTTTTT.

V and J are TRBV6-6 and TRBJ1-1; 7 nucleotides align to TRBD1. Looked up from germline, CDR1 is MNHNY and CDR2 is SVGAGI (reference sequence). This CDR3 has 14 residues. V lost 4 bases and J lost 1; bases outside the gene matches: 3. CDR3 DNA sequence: TGTGCCAGCAGTTGGGACAGAGAGAACACTGAAGCTTTCTTT. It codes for CASSWDRENTEAFF.

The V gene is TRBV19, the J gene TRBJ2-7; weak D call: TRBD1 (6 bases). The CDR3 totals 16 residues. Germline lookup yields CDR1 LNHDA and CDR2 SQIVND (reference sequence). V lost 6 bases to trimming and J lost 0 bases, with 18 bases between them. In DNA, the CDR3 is TGTGCCAGTAGCCCCGCCGGGACACTGAGCTCCTACGAGCAGTACTTC. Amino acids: CASSPAGTLSSYEQYF.

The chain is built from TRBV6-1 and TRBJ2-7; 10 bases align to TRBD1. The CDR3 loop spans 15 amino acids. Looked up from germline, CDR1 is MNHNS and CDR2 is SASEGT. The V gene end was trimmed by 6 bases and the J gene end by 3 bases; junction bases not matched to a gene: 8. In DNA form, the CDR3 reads TGTGCCAGCAGGGAGGGGACAGGGGTTTACTACGAGCAGTACTTC. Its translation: CASREGTGVYYEQYF.

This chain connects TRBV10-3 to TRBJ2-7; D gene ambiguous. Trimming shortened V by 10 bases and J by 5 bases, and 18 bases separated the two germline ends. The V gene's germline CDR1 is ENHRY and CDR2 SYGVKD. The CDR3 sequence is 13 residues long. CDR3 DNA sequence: TGTGCCACCCACCGGTTACGGCAGGACGAGCAGTACTTC. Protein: CATHRLRQDEQYF.

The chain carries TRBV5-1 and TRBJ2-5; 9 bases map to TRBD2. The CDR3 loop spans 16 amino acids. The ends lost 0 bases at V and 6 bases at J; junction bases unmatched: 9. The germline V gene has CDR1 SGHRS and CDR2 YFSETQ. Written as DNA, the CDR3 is TGCGCCAGCAGCTTGGAGATTAGCGGGAGCTTACAGACCCAGTACTTC. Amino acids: CASSLEISGSLQTQYF. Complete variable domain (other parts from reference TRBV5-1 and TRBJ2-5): KAGVTQTPRYLIKTRGQQVTLSCSPISGHRSVSWYQQTPGQGLQFLFEYFSETQRNKGNFPGRFSGRQFSNSRSEMNVSTLELGDSALYLCASSLEISGSLQTQYFGPGTRLLVL.